The 4 T cell receptor beta chains listed next were all sequenced from one sample in a study of T cell responses to AZD1222 COVID-19 vaccine. Some clones are missing from TCRdb's copy, which holds only in-frame ones; the method was immunoSEQ multiplex PCR. Of 100,000 to 120,000 clones listed, approximately 90% are singletons. The input for sequencing was peripheral blood, taken on day 0 of AZD1222 vaccination. The receptors were gathered from an adult in good health.

The chain employs TRBV2 and TRBJ1-2, with 7 bases that match TRBD1. Per germline, CDR1 SNHLY and CDR2 FYNNEI. V was pared by 2 bases and J by 2 bases, with 5 bases of the junction left unmatched. The CDR3 length is 15 residues. CDR3 amino acids: CASSERRQGNYGYTF. CDR3 in DNA: TGTGCCAGCAGTGAACGGCGACAGGGAAACTATGGCTACACCTTC.

This clone was recorded once. The chain is built from TRBV3-1 (or the pseudogene TRBV3-2) and TRBJ1-4; D gene ambiguous. V lost 1 base and J lost 6, with 9 bases in between. This CDR3 contains 14 residues. From germline, CDR1 is LGHDT and CDR2 YNNKEL (reference sequence). CDR3 nucleotide sequence: TGTGCCAGCAGCCAAGGAACTGTGTATGAAAAACTGTTTTTT. The encoded protein is CASSQGTVYEKLFF.

The V gene is TRBV2, the J gene TRBJ1-1, with D maybe TRBD1 (5 bases). Germline V CDR1 and CDR2: SNHLY, FYNNEI. Trimming removed 8 bases at V and 4 bases at J, with 11 bases between. This CDR3 spans 12 amino acids. CDR3: CASGRRGTEAFF. Here the CDR3 DNA reads TGTGCCAGCGGGCGAAGGGGCACTGAAGCTTTCTTT.

The chain carries TRBV5-1 and TRBJ2-7; TRBD2 is a possible D gene (6 bases). The CDR3 covers 15 residues. V was pared by 0 bases and J by 3 bases, with 13 bases between. Germline V CDR1 and CDR2: SGHRS, YFSETQ. In DNA, the CDR3 is TGCGCCAGCAGCTTGGTCACTAGCCCCAGCTACGAGCAGTACTTC. This gives the protein CASSLVTSPSYEQYF.